This is a list of T cell receptor beta chains from one sample in a study of metastatic and nonmetastatic thyroid tumors. TCRdb reassembled clones from the PCR reads with MiXCR. The sample has fewer than 10,000 clones; 30% to 40% are singletons. The sequencing sample was made of adjacent normal tissue. The receptors here all came from a female donor with papillary thyroid cancer or a benign thyroid nodule (not recorded which). Some clones in this sample may be carry-over from other donors' samples. Each CDR3 is given with its conserved first and last residue. Fields, in order: D gene, V gene, J gene, clone size, CDR3 protein, CDR3 DNA. A D gene is named only where the DNA matches it firmly. Expanded clones are given a class, and other clones once, few, many or no size at all.

D gene: .
V gene: TRBV9
J gene: TRBJ2-1
clone size: .
CDR3 protein: CASSVANLEPYNEQFF
CDR3 DNA: TGTGCCAGCAGCGTAGCAAACTTAGAACCTTACAATGAGCAGTTCTTC

D gene: .
V gene: TRBV14
J gene: TRBJ1-1
clone size: .
CDR3 protein: CASSQWAGATESFF
CDR3 DNA: TGTGCCAGCAGCCAGTGGGCAGGGGCAACTGAATCTTTCTTT

D gene: .
V gene: TRBV5-1
J gene: TRBJ2-7
clone size: medium-sized
CDR3 protein: CASSLGEFASSYEQYF
CDR3 DNA: TGCGCCAGCAGCTTGGGGGAGTTTGCGTCCTCCTACGAGCAGTACTTC

D gene: TRBD2
V gene: TRBV25-1
J gene: TRBJ2-1
clone size: .
CDR3 protein: CATQPIGRQISGSSYEQFF
CDR3 DNA: TGTGCCACGCAGCCCATTGGGCGCCAAATTAGCGGGAGTTCTTATGAGCAGTTCTTC

D gene: TRBD1
V gene: TRBV12-3/TRBV12-4
J gene: TRBJ1-2
clone size: few
CDR3 protein: CASSLLEGAQGYTF
CDR3 DNA: TGTGCCAGCAGTTTGCTAGAGGGGGCGCAAGGCTACACCTTC

D gene: TRBD2
V gene: TRBV19
J gene: TRBJ2-2
clone size: .
CDR3 protein: CASSIAVFGTSGRGNTGELFF
CDR3 DNA: TGTGCCAGTAGTATAGCCGTATTCGGGACTAGCGGGAGAGGGAACACCGGGGAGCTGTTTTTT

D gene: .
V gene: TRBV19
J gene: TRBJ1-6
clone size: .
CDR3 protein: CASSIRVGNSPLHF
CDR3 DNA: TGTGCCAGTAGTATAAGGGTTGGGAATTCACCCCTCCACTTT

D gene: .
V gene: TRBV6-5
J gene: TRBJ1-5
clone size: few
CDR3 protein: CASSYSGNSNQPQHF
CDR3 DNA: TGTGCCAGCAGTTACTCGGGCAATAGCAATCAGCCCCAGCATTTT

D gene: TRBD2
V gene: TRBV12-3/TRBV12-4
J gene: TRBJ2-1
clone size: .
CDR3 protein: CARSMISGRDKEQCF
CDR3 DNA: TGTGCCAGAAGTATGATTAGCGGGAGGGACAAGGAGCAGTGCTTC

D gene: .
V gene: TRBV25-1
J gene: TRBJ1-1
clone size: few
CDR3 protein: CASSEFRANTEAFF
CDR3 DNA: TGTGCCAGCAGTGAATTTAGGGCTAACACTGAAGCTTTCTTT

D gene: .
V gene: TRBV6-2/TRBV6-3
J gene: TRBJ1-5
clone size: few
CDR3 protein: CASSPLGNQPQHF
CDR3 DNA: TGTGCCAGCAGTCCCCTTGGCAATCAGCCCCAGCATTTT

D gene: .
V gene: TRBV5-1
J gene: TRBJ2-5
clone size: few
CDR3 protein: CASSLGGEETQYF
CDR3 DNA: TGCGCCAGCAGCTTGGGAGGAGAAGAGACCCAGTACTTC

D gene: TRBD1
V gene: TRBV5-6
J gene: TRBJ1-4
clone size: many
CDR3 protein: CASSPRGFDEKLFF
CDR3 DNA: TGTGCCAGCAGCCCCAGGGGGTTCGACGAAAAACTGTTTTTT

D gene: TRBD2
V gene: TRBV11-2
J gene: TRBJ2-1
clone size: .
CDR3 protein: CASSPCTSEPYNEQFF
CDR3 DNA: TGTGCCAGCAGCCCATGTACTAGCGAACCCTACAATGAGCAGTTCTTC

D gene: .
V gene: TRBV5-1
J gene: TRBJ2-3
clone size: .
CDR3 protein: CASTSGQGTDTQYF
CDR3 DNA: TGTGCCAGCACCAGTGGTCAGGGCACAGATACGCAGTATTTT

D gene: TRBD1
V gene: TRBV6-2/TRBV6-3
J gene: TRBJ1-5
clone size: few
CDR3 protein: CASRPRDSRNQPQHF
CDR3 DNA: TGTGCCAGCAGACCAAGGGACAGCAGAAATCAGCCCCAGCATTTT

D gene: .
V gene: TRBV19
J gene: TRBJ1-5
clone size: .
CDR3 protein: CASEGGRGNQPQHF
CDR3 DNA: TGTGCCTCCGAGGGGGGGCGCGGCAATCAGCCCCAGCATTTT

D gene: .
V gene: TRBV4-1
J gene: TRBJ1-3
clone size: .
CDR3 protein: CASSQTRGNTIYF
CDR3 DNA: TGCGCCAGCAGCCAAACTAGAGGAAACACCATATATTTT

D gene: .
V gene: TRBV7-2
J gene: TRBJ2-3
clone size: few
CDR3 protein: CASSPTTSTDTQYF
CDR3 DNA: TGTGCCAGCAGTCCGACTACGTCCACAGATACGCAGTATTTT

D gene: .
V gene: TRBV11-2
J gene: TRBJ2-2
clone size: .
CDR3 protein: CASSLGGNGINGELFF
CDR3 DNA: TGTGCCAGCAGCTTAGGAGGGAACGGAATAAACGGGGAGCTGTTTTTT

D gene: .
V gene: TRBV5-1
J gene: TRBJ2-7
clone size: .
CDR3 protein: CASSLRPGSSYEQYF
CDR3 DNA: TGCGCCAGCAGCCTCAGGCCAGGATCCTCCTACGAGCAGTACTTC

D gene: TRBD1
V gene: TRBV6-6
J gene: TRBJ1-6
clone size: few
CDR3 protein: CASSYQGQGAFNSPLHF
CDR3 DNA: TGTGCCAGCAGTTACCAAGGACAGGGGGCGTTTAATTCACCCCTCCACTTT

D gene: .
V gene: TRBV6-1
J gene: TRBJ2-3
clone size: .
CDR3 protein: CASSDSRPGTDTHYF
CDR3 DNA: TGTGCCAGCAGTGACTCTCGGCCCGGCACAGATACGCATTATTTT

D gene: TRBD2
V gene: TRBV7-8
J gene: TRBJ2-7
clone size: .
CDR3 protein: CASSFPSGRFAYEQYF
CDR3 DNA: TGTGCCAGCAGCTTCCCTAGCGGGAGGTTTGCCTACGAGCAGTACTTC